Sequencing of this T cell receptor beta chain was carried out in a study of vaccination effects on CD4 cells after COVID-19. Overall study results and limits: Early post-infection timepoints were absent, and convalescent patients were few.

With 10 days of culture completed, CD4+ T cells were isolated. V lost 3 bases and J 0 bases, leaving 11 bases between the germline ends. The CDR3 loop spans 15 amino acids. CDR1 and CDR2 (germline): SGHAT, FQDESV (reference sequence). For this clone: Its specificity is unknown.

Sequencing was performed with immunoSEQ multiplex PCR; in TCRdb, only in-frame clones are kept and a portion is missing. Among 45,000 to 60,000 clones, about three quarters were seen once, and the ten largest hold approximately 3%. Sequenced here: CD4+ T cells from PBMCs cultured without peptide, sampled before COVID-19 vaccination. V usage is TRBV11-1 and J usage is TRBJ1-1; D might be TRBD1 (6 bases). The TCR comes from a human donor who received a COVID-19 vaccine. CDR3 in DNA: TGTGCCAGCAGCTTTTCTGACAGGATGAACACTGAAGCTTTCTTT. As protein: CASSFSDRMNTEAFF.